This TCR beta chain was sequenced for a study of T cell repertoires in cytomegalovirus infection. As for the study in general: Both CMV infection and a matching HLA type were indicated by public TCR beta signatures.

This clonotype was found many times. MiXCR was run by TCRdb on the reads, yielding one entry per CDR3 protein. This table has some 320,000 distinct CDR3 sequences, more than 9% appearing once. Material for sequencing was PBMCs. The receptor was isolated from a human donor in good health (CMV status not recorded). Some clones in this sample may be carry-over from other donors' samples.

The CDR3 here is CASRRGGGRNNEKLFF. The CDR3 DNA reads TGTGCCAGCAGACGGGGCGGGGGACGGAATAATGAAAAACTGTTTTTT. The chain combines TRBV12-3 or TRBV12-4 with TRBJ1-4, with D maybe TRBD1 (5 bases). The CDR3 covers 16 residues. V lost 6 bases and J lost 4, with 18 bases in between.